This is a list of T cell receptor beta chains from one sample in a study of T cell changes during pregnancy in multiple sclerosis. Measured with immunoSEQ multiplex PCR; TCRdb has only the in-frame clones, and not every one. The sample gives more than 30,000 clones, around 87% of which show up once; roughly 0.56% is in the top ten. The starting material was CD4+ T cells from peripheral blood mononuclear cells, obtained in the third trimester of pregnancy. These receptors all come from a female donor in good health, enrolled as a control in a pregnancy study. The CDR3 runs from the conserved cysteine through the conserved F or W. Each record gives: V gene, CDR3 protein.

TRBV5-1 CASSPEGRSNQPQHF
TRBV5-1 CASSLTGQGSYNEQFF
TRBV5-1 CASSIQQGDYGYTF
TRBV7-2 CASSLPSGGATDTQYF
TRBV6-5 CASSSRSLGNTIYF
TRBV30 CAWSRDREEAFF
TRBV6-6 CASSRGGSPGELFF
TRBV6-1 CASSPRVDSNQPQHF
TRBV5-1 CASSSDQGNTEAFF
TRBV11-3 CASSLGALNVLTF
TRBV7-9 CASSLLAGRGTDTQYF
TRBV5-1 CASSWGLAETQYF
TRBV5-1 CASSYSGTSQETQYF
TRBV7-7 CASSLMPQSRANVLTF
TRBV5-6 CASSSIGVSYEQYF
TRBV2 CASTRGQSYEQYF
TRBV16 CASSQSQTVINSPLHF
TRBV7-2 CASSWGLAVTYEQYF
TRBV27 CASRSTGQIAKNIQYF
TRBV11-3 CASSLSGQGNSPLHF
TRBV16 CASSQFIGRGLDNEQFF
TRBV30 CALEEGGTNEKLFF
TRBV27 CASRLNPGLAYHEQYF